This T cell receptor beta chain emerged from a study of graft-versus-host responses after intestinal transplantation. In the study overall: Once they had received anti-thymocyte globulin induction, all recipients took tacrolimus and steroids for about three years. Whole-study results and caveats: Among recipient marrow samples, GvH clones were found; some appeared first in ileum or blood.

The CDR3 loop spans 17 amino acids. CDR1 and CDR2 (germline): SGHDT, YYEEEE. Trimming took 0 bases from V and 3 from J; bases not matched to a gene: 4. Assay: immunoSEQ multiplex PCR; the TCRdb copy retains only in-frame clones and omits some. The sample carries about 8,600 clones, around a third recorded once. Responders that carried the CFSE label, approximately 200,000 of them, were plated with approximately 200,000 irradiated, violet-dye-labeled stimulator cells. The responders that had proliferated, CFSE-low CD3+CD4+ and CD3+CD8+ cells, were sorted after the reaction. The sample here was alloreactive CD4+ T cells from a mixed lymphocyte reaction culture, taken before intestinal transplant. Stated subset: CFSE-low proliferating T cells sorted from approximately 6-day pre-transplant mixed lymphocyte reaction (GvH or HvG direction). The clonotype originates from a human patient who received an intestinal transplant. The chain employs TRBV5-6 and TRBJ2-3; 13 bases are shared with TRBD2. The DNA for the CDR3 is TGTGCCAGCAGCTTGGGGACTAGCGGGAGCCCGACAGATACGCAGTATTTT. Protein product: CASSLGTSGSPTDTQYF. The full variable domain, its missing parts supplied by reference TRBV5-6 and TRBJ2-3, is DAGVTQSPTHLIKTRGQQVTLRCSPKSGHDTVSWYQQALGQGPQFIFQYYEEEERQRGNFPDRFSGHQFPNYSSELNVNALLLGDSALYLCASSLGTSGSPTDTQYFGPGTRLTVL.